What follows describes a single TCR beta chain. Germline values: CDR1 SGHNT, CDR2 YYREEE (reference sequence). Trimming removed 0 bases at V and 7 bases at J, with 17 bases between. CDR3 length equals 16 residues. The source of the sample is a study of blood T cell repertoires in COVID-19. Data came from immunoSEQ multiplex PCR; TCRdb stores just in-frame clones and leaves some out. The sample lists about 75,000 clones; 85% to 90% were seen once. The source of this sequence is a human donor in a cohort sampled during active COVID-19. Material: peripheral blood. The chain recombines TRBV5-4 with TRBJ2-1; D not certain. The CDR3 DNA reads TGTGCCAGCAGCTTGGCCGCCAGCCAGTCGAGGAATGAGCAGTTCTTC. Translation: CASSLAASQSRNEQFF.